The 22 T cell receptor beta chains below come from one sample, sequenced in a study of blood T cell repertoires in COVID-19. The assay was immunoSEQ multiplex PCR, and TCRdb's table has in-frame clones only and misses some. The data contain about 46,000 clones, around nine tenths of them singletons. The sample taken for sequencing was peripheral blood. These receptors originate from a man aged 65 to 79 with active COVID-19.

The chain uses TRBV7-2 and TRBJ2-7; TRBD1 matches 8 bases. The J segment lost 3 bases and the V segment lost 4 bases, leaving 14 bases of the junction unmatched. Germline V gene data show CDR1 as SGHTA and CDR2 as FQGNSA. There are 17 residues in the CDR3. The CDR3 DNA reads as TGTGCCAGCAGCTCCCCAAGCTCAGGGGGCCCAAACTACGAGCAGTACTTC. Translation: CASSSPSSGGPNYEQYF.

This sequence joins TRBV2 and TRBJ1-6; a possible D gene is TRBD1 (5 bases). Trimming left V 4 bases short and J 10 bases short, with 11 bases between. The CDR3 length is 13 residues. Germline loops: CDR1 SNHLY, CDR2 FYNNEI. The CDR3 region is CASSVGRRSPLHF. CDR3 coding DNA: TGTGCCAGCAGTGTGGGGCGCCGATCACCCCTCCACTTT.

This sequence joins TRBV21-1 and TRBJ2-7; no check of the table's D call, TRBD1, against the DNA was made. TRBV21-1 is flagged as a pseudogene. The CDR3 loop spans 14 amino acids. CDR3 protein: CASSSLGRGYEQYF. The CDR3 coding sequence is TGTGCCAGCAGCAGCCTTGGCAGGGGTTACGAGCAGTACTTC.

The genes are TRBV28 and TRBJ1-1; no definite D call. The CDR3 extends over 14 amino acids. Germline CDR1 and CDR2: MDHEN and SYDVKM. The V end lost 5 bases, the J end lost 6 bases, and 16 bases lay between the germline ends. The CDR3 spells CASSVSTAGAEAFF. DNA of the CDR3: TGTGCCAGCAGTGTATCTACAGCCGGGGCTGAAGCTTTCTTT.

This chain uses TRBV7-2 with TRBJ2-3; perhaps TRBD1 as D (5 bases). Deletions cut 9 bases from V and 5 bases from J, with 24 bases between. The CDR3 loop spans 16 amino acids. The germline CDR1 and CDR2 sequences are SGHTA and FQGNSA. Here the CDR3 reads CARGLLGPRAQDTQYF. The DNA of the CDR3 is TGTGCCAGGGGCCTTCTGGGGCCCAGAGCACAAGATACGCAGTATTTT.

Written as DNA, the CDR3 is TGTGCCAGCAGCTTAAGACCAGGCCCTAATTCACCCCTCCACTTT. Translated: CASSLRPGPNSPLHF. V usage is TRBV7-8 and J usage is TRBJ1-6; no firm D call. The V gene's germline CDR1 is SGHVS and CDR2 FQNEAQ. V lost 2 bases and J 6 bases, leaving 11 bases between the germline ends. The CDR3 consists of 15 residues.

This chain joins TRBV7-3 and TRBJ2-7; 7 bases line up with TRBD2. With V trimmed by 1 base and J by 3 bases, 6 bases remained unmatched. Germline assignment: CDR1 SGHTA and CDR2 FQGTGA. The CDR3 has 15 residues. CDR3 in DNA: TGTGCCAGCAGCTTAAATCCAGGGAGGGGCTACGAGCAGTACTTC. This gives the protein CASSLNPGRGYEQYF.

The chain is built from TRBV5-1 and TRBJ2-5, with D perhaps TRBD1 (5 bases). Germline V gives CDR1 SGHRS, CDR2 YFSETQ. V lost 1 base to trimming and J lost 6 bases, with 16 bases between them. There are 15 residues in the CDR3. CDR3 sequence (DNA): TGCGCCAGCAGCTTGAACAGGAGCCCCCGTCAGACCCAGTACTTC. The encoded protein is CASSLNRSPRQTQYF.

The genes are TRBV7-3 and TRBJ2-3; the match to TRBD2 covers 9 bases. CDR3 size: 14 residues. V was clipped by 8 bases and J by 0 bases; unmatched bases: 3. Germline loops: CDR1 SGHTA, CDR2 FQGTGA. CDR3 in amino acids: CASSLAGSTDTQYF. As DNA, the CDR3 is TGTGCCAGCTCCCTAGCGGGGAGCACAGATACGCAGTATTTT. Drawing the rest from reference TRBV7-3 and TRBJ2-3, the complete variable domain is GAGVSQTPSNKVTEKGKYVELRCDPISGHTALYWYRQSLGQGPEFLIYFQGTGAADDSGLPNDRFFAVRPEGSVSTLKIQRTERGDSAVYLCASSLAGSTDTQYFGPGTRLTVL.

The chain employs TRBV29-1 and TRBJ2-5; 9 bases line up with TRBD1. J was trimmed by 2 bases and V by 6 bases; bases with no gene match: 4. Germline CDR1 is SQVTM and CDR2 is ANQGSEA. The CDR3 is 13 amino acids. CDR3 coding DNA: TGCAGCGTGGGGACAGGGTATCAAGAGACCCAGTACTTC. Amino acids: CSVGTGYQETQYF.

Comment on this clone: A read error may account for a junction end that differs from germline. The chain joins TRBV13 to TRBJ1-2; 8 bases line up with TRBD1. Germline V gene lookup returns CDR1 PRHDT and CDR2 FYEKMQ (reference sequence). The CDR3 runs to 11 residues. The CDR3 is CASSLFQDRAF. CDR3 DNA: TGTGCCAGCAGCTTATTCCAGGACAGGGCCTTC. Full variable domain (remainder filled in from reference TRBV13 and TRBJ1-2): AAGVIQSPRHLIKEKRETATLKCYPIPRHDTVYWYQQGPGQDPQFLISFYEKMQSDKGSIPDRFSAQQFSDYHSELNMSSLELGDSALYFCASSLFQDRAFGSGTRLTVV.

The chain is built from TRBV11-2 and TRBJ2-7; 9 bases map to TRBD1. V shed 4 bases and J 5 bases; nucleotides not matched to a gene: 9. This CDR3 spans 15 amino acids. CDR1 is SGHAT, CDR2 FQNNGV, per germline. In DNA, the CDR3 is TGTGCCAGCAGCTCCTACCGGGACAGGGCAAACGAGCAGTACTTC. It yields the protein CASSSYRDRANEQYF.

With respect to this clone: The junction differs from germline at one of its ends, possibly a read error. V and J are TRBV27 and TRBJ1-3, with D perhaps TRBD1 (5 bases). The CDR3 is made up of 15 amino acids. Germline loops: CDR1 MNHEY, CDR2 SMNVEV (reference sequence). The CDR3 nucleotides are TGTGCCAGCAGCTTATCACGGGGGTACGGAAACACCATATATTTT. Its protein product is CASSLSRGYGNTIYF.

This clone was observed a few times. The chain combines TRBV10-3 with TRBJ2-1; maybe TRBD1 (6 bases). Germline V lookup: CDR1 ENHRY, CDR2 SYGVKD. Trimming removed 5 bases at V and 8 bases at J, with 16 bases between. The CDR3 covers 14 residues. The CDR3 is CAISLRPKGDEQFF. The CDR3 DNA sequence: TGTGCCATCAGTTTGCGTCCAAAGGGGGATGAGCAGTTCTTC.

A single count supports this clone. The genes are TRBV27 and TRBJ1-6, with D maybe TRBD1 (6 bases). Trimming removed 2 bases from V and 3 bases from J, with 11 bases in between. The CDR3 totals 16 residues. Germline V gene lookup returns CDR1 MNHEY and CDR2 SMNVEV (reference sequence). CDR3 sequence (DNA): TGTGCCAGCAGTTTAACTGGGGGCGTCTATAATTCACCCCTCCACTTT. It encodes CASSLTGGVYNSPLHF.

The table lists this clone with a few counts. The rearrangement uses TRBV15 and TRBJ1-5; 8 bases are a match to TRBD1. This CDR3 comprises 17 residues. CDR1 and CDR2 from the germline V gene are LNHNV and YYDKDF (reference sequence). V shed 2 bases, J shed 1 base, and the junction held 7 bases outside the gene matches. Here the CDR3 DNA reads TGTGCCACCAGCAGAACAGGGGGAGGTAGGAGCAATCAGCCCCAGCATTTT. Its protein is CATSRTGGGRSNQPQHF.

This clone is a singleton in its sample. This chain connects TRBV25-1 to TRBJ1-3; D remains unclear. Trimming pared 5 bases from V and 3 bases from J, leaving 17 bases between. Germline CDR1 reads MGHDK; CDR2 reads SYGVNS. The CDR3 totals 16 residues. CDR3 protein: CASSPNRGSYGNTIYF. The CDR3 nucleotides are TGTGCCAGCAGTCCAAACAGAGGGAGCTATGGAAACACCATATATTTT.

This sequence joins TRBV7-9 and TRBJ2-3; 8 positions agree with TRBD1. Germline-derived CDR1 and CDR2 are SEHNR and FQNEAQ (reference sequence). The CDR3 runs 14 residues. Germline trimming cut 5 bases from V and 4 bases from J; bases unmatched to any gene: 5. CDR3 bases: TGTGCCAGCAGCCAAGGCAGGGGGCCAGATACGCAGTATTTT. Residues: CASSQGRGPDTQYF.

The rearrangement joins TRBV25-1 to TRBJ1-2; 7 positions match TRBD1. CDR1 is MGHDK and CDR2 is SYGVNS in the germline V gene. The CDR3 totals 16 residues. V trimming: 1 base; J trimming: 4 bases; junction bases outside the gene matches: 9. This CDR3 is CASSEWSRGPTYGYTF. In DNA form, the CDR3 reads TGTGCCAGCAGTGAATGGTCAAGGGGGCCCACCTATGGCTACACCTTC.

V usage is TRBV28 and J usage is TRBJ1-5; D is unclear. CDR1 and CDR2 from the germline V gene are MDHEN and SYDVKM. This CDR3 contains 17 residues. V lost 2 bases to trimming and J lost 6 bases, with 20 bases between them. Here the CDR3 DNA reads TGTGCCAGCAGTTTAGAATATGTGTACGATTTGAGTCAGCCCCAGCATTTT. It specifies CASSLEYVYDLSQPQHF.

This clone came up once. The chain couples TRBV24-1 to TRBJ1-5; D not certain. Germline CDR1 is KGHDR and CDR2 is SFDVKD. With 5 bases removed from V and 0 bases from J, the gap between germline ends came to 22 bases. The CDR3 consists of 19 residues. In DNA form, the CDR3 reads TGTGCCACCAGTGTAGGTGGCAGGCTCGCCTCCTTTAGCAATCAGCCCCAGCATTTT. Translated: CATSVGGRLASFSNQPQHF.

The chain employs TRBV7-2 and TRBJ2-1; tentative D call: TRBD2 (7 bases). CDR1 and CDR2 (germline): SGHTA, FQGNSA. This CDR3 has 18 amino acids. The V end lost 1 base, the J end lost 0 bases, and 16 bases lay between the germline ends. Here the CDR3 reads CASSLVRGGLPSYNEQFF. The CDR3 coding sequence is TGTGCCAGCAGCTTAGTAAGGGGGGGACTACCCTCCTACAATGAGCAGTTCTTC.